This TCR beta chain was identified in a study of blood T cells in healthy people across ages. Study-wide results and limits: While age rose, TCR beta diversity per million T cells dropped in a roughly linear way. More naive CD4+ cells and higher diversity were found in long-lived than in aged donors.

With respect to this clonotype: The antigen remains undetermined. A read error may produce the germline difference seen at one junction end.

This CDR3 is built from 12 residues. Germline V lookup: CDR1 SQVTM, CDR2 ANQGSEA. Primers used in a second PCR of roughly 6 to 12 cycles were a sample-barcoded 5' primer and a J-beta primer mix. Using its own MiXCR run on the 5' RACE reads, TCRdb lists one record per CDR3 protein. The data show hundreds of thousands of distinct CDR3 sequences, 50% to 60% seen once. All donors came from Russia, were Caucasian and healthy, and spanned ages about 6 to 100. Per sample, at least 6 micrograms of total RNA were extracted. The genes are TRBV29-1 and TRBJ2-3; perhaps TRBD2 as D (6 bases). Input material: blood. The TCR comes from a man between 60 and 75 years old in good health. CDR3 protein: CSVGGVTDTRYF. The DNA for the CDR3 is TGCAGCGTTGGCGGGGTTACAGATACGCGGTATTTT.